The clone carrying this T cell receptor beta chain was seen just once. In the authors' workflow: By means of reference gene primer amplification, nucleated cell counts were estimated. Clones were read by immunoSEQ multiplex PCR, and TCRdb kept only the in-frame ones, dropping some. That table furnishes V, J and clone size, whereas the DNA furnished D and trimming. Of 50,000 to 75,000 clones listed, around 80% are singletons. This record belongs to a study of blood T cell repertoires in COVID-19. Across the study: Donors in the United States, Italy and Spain gave samples during acute or convalescent COVID-19. In each case, the material was cDNA or gDNA derived from T cells, B-cell-depleted T cells, or PBMCs.

This CDR3 has 11 residues. The V gene lost 7 bases and the J gene lost 11 bases, with 14 bases spanning the gap. Germline CDR1 is MNHEY and CDR2 is SVGAGI. The origin of this receptor is a man aged 55 to 70 with acute or convalescent COVID-19. Sequencing was performed on peripheral blood. The V gene is TRBV6-5, the J gene TRBJ1-1; tentatively, D is TRBD1 (5 bases). CDR3 nucleotide sequence: TGTGCCAGCACTCTTGGAGGGGTCGCTTTCTTT. It translates to CASTLGGVAFF.